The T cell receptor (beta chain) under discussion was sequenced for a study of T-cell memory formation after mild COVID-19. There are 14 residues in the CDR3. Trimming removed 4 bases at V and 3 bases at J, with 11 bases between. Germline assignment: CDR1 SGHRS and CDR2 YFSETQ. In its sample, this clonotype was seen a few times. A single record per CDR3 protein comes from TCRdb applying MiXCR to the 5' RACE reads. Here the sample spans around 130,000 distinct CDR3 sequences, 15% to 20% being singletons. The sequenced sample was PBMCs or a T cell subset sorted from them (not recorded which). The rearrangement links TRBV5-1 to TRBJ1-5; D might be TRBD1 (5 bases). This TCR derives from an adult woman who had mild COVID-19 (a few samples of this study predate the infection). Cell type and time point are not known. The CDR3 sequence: CASSGGSPNQPQHF. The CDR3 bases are TGCGCCAGCAGCGGGGGGAGCCCCAATCAGCCCCAGCATTTT.